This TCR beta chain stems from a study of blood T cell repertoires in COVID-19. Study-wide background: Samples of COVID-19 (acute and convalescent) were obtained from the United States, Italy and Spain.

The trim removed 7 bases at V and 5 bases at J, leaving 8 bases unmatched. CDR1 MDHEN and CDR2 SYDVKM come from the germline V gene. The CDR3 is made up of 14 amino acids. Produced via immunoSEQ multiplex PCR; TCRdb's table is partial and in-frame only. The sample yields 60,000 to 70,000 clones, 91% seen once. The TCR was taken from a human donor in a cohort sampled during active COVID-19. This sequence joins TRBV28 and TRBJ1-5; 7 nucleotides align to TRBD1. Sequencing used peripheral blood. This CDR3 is CASNVQGGHQPQHF. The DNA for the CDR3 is TGTGCCAGCAACGTTCAGGGGGGTCATCAGCCCCAGCATTTT.